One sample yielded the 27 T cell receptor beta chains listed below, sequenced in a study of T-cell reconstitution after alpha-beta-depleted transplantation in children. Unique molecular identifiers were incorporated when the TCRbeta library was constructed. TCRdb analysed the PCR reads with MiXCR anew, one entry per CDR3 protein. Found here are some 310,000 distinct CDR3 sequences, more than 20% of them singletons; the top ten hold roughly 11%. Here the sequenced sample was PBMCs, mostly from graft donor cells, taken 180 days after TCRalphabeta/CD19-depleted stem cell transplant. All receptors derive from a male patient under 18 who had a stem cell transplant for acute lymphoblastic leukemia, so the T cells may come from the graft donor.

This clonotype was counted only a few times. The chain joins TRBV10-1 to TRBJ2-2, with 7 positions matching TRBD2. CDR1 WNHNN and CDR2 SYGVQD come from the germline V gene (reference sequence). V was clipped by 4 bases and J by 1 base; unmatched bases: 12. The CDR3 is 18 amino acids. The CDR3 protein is CASSVSYGGRGNTGELFF. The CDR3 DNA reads TGCGCCAGCAGTGTTTCTTATGGCGGGAGAGGGAACACCGGGGAGCTGTTTTTT.

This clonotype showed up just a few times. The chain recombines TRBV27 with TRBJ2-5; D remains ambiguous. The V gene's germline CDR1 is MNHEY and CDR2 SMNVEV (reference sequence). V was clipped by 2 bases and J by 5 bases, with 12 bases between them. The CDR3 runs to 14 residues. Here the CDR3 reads CASSLVASRETQYF. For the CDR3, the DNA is TGTGCCAGCAGTTTAGTGGCATCCCGCGAGACCCAGTACTTC.

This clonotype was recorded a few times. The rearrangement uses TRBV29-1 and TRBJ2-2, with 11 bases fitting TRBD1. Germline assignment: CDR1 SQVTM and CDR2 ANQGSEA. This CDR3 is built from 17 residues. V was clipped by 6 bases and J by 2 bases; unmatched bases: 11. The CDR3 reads CSVVKTGQGANTGELFF. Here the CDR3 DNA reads TGCAGCGTCGTGAAGACTGGACAGGGGGCTAACACCGGGGAGCTGTTTTTT.

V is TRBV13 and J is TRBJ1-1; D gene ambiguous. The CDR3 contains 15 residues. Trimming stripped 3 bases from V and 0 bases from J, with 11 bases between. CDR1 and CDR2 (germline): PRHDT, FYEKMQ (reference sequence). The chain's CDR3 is CASSFYWQMNTEAFF. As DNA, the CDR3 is TGTGCCAGCAGCTTTTATTGGCAGATGAACACTGAAGCTTTCTTT.

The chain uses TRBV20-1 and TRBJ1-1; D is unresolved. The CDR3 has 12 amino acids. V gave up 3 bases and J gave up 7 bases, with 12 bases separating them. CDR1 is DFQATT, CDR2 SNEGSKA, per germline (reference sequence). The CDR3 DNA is TGCAGTGCTAGGACAAGTCCCTATGAAGCTTTCTTT. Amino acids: CSARTSPYEAFF.

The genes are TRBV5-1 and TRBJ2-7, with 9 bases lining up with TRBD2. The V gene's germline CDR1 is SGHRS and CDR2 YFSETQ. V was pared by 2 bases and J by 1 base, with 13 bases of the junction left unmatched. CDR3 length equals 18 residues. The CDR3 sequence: CASSFRLAGTSKSYEQYF. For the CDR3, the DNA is TGCGCCAGCAGCTTTCGGCTAGCGGGAACGTCAAAGTCCTACGAGCAGTACTTC.

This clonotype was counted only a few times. The DNA of the CDR3 is TGTGCCAGCAGCTTGGGGGGGGGCTCCTTCAATCAGCCCCAGCATTTT. Translating it yields CASSLGGGSFNQPQHF. This chain connects TRBV5-6 to TRBJ1-5; perhaps TRBD1 as D (6 bases). V was shortened by 0 bases and J by 3 bases, with 13 bases between the two germline ends. The V gene's germline CDR1 is SGHDT and CDR2 YYEEEE. The CDR3 totals 16 residues.

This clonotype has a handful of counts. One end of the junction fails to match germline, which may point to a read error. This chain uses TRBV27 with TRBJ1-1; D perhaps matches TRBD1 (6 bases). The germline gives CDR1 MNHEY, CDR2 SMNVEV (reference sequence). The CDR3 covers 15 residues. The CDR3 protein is CASSLLDSGNTQAFF. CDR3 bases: TGTGCCAGCAGTTTATTGGACAGTGGGAACACTCAAGCTTTCTTT.

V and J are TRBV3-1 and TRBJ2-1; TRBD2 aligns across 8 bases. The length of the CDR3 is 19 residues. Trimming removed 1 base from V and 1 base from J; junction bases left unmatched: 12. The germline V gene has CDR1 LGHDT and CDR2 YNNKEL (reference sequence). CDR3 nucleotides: TGTGCCAGCAGCCAAGCACCGGCGGGGAGCGGGAGATCCTACAATGAGCAGTTCTTC. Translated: CASSQAPAGSGRSYNEQFF.

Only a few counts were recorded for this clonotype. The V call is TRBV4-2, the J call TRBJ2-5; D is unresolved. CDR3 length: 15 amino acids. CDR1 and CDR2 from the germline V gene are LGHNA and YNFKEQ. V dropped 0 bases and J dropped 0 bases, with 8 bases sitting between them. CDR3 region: CASSQDINYQETQYF. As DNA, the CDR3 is TGTGCCAGCAGCCAAGATATTAACTACCAAGAGACCCAGTACTTC.

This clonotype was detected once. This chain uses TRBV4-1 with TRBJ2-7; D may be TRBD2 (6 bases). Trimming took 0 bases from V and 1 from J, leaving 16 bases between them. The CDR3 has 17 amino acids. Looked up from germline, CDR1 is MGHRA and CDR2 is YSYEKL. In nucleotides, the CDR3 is TGCGCCAGCAGCCAAGATCAGGAAACTAGCCCTTCCTACGAGCAGTACTTC. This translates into CASSQDQETSPSYEQYF.

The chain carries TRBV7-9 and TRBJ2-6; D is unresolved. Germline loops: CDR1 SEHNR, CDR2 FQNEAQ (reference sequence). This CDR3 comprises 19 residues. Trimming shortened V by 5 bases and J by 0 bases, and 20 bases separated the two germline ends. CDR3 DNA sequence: TGTGCCAGCAGCGCATACAGATTCTCATCGATCTCTGGGGCCAACGTCCTGACTTTC. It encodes CASSAYRFSSISGANVLTF. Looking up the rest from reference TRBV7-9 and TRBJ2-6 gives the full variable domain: DTGVSQNPRHKITKRGQNVTFRCDPISEHNRLYWYRQTLGQGPEFLTYFQNEAQLEKSRLLSDRFSAERPKGSFSTLEIQRTEQGDSAMYLCASSAYRFSSISGANVLTFGAGSRLTVL.

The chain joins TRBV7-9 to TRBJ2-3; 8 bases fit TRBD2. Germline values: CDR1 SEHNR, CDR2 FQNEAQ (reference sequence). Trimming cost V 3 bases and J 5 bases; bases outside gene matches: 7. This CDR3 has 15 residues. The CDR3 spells CASSFISGTRDTQYF. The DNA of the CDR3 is TGTGCCAGCAGCTTTATTAGCGGGACCAGAGATACGCAGTATTTT.

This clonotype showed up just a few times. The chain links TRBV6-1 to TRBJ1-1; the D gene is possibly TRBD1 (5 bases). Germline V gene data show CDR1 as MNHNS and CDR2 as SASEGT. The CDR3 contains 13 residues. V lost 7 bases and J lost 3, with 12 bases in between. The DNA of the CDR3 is TGTGCCAGCAAGGCGAGGGGCTACACTGAAGCTTTCTTT. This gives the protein CASKARGYTEAFF.

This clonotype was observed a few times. CDR3 nucleotides: TGCAGCCCCCCGGGTGGGGGTTACGAGCAGTACTTC. It specifies CSPPGGGYEQYF. The chain employs TRBV29-1 and TRBJ2-7; D is tentatively TRBD1 or TRBD2 (5 bases each). This CDR3 has 12 amino acids. From germline, CDR1 is SQVTM and CDR2 ANQGSEA. V was trimmed by 8 bases and J by 4 bases, leaving 15 bases between them.

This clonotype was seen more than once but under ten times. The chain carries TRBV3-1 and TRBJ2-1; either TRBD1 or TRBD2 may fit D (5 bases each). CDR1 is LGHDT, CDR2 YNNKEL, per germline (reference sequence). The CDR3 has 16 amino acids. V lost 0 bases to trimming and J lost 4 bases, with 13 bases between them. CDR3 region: CASSQEGASRYNEQFF. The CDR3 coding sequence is TGTGCCAGCAGCCAAGAAGGGGCTAGCAGATACAATGAGCAGTTCTTC.

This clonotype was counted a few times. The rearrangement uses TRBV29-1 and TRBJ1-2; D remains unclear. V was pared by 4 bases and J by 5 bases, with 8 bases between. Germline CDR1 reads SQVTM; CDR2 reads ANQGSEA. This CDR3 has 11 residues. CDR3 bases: TGCAGCGTTGGCGGTGGGTATGGCTACACCTTC. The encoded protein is CSVGGGYGYTF.

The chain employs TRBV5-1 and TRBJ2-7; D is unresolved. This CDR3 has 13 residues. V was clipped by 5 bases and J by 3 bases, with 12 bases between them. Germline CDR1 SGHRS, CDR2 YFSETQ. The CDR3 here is CASRGLESYEQYF. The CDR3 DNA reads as TGCGCCAGCAGAGGGCTAGAGAGCTACGAGCAGTACTTC.

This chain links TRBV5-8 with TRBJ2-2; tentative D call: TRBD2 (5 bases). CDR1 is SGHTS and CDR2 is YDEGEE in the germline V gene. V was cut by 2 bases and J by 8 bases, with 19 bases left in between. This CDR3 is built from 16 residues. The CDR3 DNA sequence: TGTGCCAGCAGCTTCCAAACCGGAGCGGTCGGGGGGGAGCTGTTTTTT. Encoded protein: CASSFQTGAVGGELFF.

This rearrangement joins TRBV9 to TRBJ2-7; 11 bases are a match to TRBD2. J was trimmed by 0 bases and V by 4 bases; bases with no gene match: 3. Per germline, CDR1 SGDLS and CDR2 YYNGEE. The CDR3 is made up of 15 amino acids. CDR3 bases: TGTGCCAGCAGCTCAACTAGCGGGAGCTCCTACGAGCAGTACTTC. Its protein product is CASSSTSGSSYEQYF.

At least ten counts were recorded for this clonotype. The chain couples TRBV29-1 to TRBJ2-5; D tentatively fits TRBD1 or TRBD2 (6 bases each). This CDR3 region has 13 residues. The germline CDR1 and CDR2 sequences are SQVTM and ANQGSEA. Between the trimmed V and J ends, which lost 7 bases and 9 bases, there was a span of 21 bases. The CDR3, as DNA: TGCAGCGCCCTTTGGGGGGCGAAGAAGGCCCAGTACTTC. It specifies CSALWGAKKAQYF.

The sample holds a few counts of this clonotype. The CDR3 loop reads CASRPRWGALDQRETQYF. In DNA form, the CDR3 reads TGTGCCAGCAGGCCCAGGTGGGGCGCACTAGATCAGAGAGAGACCCAGTACTTC. The chain links TRBV12-3 or TRBV12-4 to TRBJ2-5, with D perhaps assigned TRBD1 or TRBD2 (5 bases each). CDR3 length: 18 residues. Deletions cut 6 bases from V and 4 bases from J, with 27 bases between.

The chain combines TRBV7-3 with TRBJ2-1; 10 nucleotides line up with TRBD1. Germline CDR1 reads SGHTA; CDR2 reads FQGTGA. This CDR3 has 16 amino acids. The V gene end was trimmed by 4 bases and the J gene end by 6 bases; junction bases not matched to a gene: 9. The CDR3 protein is CASSSRGGTGVNEQFF. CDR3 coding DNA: TGTGCCAGCAGCTCCAGGGGGGGGACAGGGGTCAATGAGCAGTTCTTC.

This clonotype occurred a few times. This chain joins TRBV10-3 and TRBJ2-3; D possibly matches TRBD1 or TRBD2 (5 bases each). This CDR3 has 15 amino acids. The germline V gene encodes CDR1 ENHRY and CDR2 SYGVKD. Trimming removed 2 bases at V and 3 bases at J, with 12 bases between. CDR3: CAISEAGRRTDTQYF. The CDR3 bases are TGTGCCATCAGTGAGGCAGGGAGACGGACAGATACGCAGTATTTT.

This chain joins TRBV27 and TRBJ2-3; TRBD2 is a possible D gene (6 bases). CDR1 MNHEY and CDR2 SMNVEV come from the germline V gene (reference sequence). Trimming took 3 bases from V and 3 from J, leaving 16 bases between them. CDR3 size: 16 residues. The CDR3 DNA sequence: TGTGCCAGCAGTTTTGGAGGGTATCTGGGGACAGATACGCAGTATTTT. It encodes CASSFGGYLGTDTQYF.

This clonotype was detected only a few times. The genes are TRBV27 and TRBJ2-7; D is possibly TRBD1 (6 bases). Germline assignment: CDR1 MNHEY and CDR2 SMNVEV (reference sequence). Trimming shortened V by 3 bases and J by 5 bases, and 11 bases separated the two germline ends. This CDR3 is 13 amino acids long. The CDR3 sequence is CASSFAGDNEQYF. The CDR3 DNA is TGTGCCAGCAGTTTTGCAGGGGATAACGAGCAGTACTTC.

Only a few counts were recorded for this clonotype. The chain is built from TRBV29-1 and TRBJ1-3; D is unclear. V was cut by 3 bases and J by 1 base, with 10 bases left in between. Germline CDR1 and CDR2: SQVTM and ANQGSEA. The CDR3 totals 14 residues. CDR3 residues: CSVDSGRSGNTIYF. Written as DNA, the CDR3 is TGCAGCGTTGACTCCGGGAGGTCTGGAAACACCATATATTTT.